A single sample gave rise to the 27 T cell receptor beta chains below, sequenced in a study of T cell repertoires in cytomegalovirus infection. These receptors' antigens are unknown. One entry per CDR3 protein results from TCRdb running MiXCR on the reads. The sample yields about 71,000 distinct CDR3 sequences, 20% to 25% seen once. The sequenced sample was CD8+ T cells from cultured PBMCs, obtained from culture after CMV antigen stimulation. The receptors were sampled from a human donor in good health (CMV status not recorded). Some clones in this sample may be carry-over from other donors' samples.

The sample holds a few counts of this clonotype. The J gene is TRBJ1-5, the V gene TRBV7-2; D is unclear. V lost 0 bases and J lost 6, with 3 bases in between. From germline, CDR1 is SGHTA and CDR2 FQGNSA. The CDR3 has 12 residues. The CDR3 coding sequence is TGTGCCAGCAGCTTAGCGGTTCAGCCCCAGCATTTT. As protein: CASSLAVQPQHF.

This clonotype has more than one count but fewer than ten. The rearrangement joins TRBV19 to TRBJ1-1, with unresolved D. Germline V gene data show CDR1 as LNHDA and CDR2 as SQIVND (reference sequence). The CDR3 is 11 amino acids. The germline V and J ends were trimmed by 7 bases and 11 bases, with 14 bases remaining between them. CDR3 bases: TGTGCCAGTATCACTCTTAACGGGGCTTTCTTT. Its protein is CASITLNGAFF. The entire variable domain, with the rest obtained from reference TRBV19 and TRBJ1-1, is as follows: DGGITQSPKYLFRKEGQNVTLSCEQNLNHDAMYWYRQDPGQGLRLIYYSQIVNDFQKGDIAEGYSVSREKKESFPLTVTSAQKNPTAFYLCASITLNGAFFGQGTRLTVV.

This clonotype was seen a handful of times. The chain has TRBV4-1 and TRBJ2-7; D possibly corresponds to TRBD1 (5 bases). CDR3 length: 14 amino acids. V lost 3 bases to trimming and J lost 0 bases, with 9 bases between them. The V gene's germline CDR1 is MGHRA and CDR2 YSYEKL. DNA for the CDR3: TGCGCCAGCAGCCAGCAGACAGTCTCCTACGAGCAGTACTTC. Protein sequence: CASSQQTVSYEQYF.

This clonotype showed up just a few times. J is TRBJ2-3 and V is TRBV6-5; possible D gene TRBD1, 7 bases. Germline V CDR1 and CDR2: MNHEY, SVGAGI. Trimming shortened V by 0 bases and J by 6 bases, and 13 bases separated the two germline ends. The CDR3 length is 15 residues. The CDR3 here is CASSYSPSGGDTQYF. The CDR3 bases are TGTGCCAGCAGTTACTCTCCCTCAGGGGGGGATACGCAGTATTTT.

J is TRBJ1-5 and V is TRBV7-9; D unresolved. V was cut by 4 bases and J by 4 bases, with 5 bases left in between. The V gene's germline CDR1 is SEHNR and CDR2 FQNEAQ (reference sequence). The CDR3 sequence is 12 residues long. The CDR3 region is CASSSQNQPQHF. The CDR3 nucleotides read TGTGCCAGCAGCTCCCAAAATCAGCCCCAGCATTTT.

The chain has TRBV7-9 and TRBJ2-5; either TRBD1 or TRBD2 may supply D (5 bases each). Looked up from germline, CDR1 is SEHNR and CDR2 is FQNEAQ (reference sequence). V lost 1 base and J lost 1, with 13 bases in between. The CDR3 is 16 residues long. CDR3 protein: CASSLGTTGLQETQYF. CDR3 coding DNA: TGTGCCAGCAGCTTAGGGACGACGGGGCTCCAAGAGACCCAGTACTTC.

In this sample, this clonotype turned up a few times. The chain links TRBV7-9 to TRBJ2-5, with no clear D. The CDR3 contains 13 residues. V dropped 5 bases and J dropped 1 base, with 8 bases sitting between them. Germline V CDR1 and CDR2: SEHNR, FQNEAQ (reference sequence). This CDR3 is CASSPIPQETQYF. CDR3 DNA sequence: TGTGCCAGCAGCCCGATACCCCAAGAGACCCAGTACTTC. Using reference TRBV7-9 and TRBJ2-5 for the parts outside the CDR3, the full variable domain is DTGVSQNPRHKITKRGQNVTFRCDPISEHNRLYWYRQTLGQGPEFLTYFQNEAQLEKSRLLSDRFSAERPKGSFSTLEIQRTEQGDSAMYLCASSPIPQETQYFGPGTRLLVL.

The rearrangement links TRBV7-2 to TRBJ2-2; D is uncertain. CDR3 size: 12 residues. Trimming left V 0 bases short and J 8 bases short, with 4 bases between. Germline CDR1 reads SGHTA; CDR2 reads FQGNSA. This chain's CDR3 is CASSLALGELFF. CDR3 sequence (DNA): TGTGCCAGCAGCTTAGCATTAGGGGAGCTGTTTTTT. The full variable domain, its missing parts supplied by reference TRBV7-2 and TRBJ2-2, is GAGVSQSPSNKVTEKGKDVELRCDPISGHTALYWYRQSLGQGLEFLIYFQGNSAPDKSGLPSDRFSAERTGGSVSTLTIQRTQQEDSAVYLCASSLALGELFFGEGSRLTVL.

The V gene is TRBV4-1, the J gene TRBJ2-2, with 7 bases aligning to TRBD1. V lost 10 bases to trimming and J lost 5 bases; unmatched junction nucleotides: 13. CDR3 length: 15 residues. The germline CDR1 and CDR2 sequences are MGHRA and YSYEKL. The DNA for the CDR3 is TGCGCCACCACTTTAAGACAGGGAAGGACCGGGGAGCTGTTTTTT. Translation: CATTLRQGRTGELFF.

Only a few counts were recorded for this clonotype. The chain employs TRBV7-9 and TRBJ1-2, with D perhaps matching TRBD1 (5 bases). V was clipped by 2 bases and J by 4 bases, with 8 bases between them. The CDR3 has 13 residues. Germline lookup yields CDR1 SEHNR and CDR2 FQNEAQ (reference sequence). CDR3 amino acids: CASSLPGGYGYTF. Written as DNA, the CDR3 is TGTGCCAGCAGCTTACCCGGGGGCTATGGCTACACCTTC. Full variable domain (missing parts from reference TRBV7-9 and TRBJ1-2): DTGVSQNPRHKITKRGQNVTFRCDPISEHNRLYWYRQTLGQGPEFLTYFQNEAQLEKSRLLSDRFSAERPKGSFSTLEIQRTEQGDSAMYLCASSLPGGYGYTFGSGTRLTVV.

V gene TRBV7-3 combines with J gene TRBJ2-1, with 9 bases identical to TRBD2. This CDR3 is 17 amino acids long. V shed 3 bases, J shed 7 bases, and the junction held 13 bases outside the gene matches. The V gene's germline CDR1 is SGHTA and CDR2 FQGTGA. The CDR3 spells CASSFSGRRGGMNEQFF. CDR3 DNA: TGTGCCAGCAGCTTTTCGGGGCGGCGGGGGGGAATGAATGAGCAGTTCTTC.

The CDR3 protein is CASTTGGIPEAFF. The CDR3, as DNA: TGCGCCAGCACCACAGGGGGTATCCCTGAAGCTTTCTTT. This chain joins TRBV10-2 and TRBJ1-1, with TRBD1 identical over 8 bases. This CDR3 region has 13 residues. J lost 6 bases, V lost 7 bases, and 7 bases had no gene match. The germline V gene has CDR1 WSHSY and CDR2 SAAADI.

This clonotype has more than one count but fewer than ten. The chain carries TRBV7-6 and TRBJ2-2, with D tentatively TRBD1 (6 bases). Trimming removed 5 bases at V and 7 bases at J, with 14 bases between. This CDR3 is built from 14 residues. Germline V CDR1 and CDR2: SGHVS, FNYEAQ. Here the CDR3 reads CASSRDIRSGELFF. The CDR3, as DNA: TGTGCCAGCAGCCGGGACATACGAAGCGGGGAGCTGTTTTTT.

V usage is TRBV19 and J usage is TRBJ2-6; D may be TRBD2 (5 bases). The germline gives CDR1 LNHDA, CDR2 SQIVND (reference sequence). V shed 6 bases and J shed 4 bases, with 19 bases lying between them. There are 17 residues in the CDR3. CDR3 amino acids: CASSRRKETSGANVLTF. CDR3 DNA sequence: TGTGCCAGTAGCCGGAGGAAGGAGACTTCCGGGGCCAACGTCCTGACTTTC. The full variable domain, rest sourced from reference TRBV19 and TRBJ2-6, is DGGITQSPKYLFRKEGQNVTLSCEQNLNHDAMYWYRQDPGQGLRLIYYSQIVNDFQKGDIAEGYSVSREKKESFPLTVTSAQKNPTAFYLCASSRRKETSGANVLTFGAGSRLTVL.

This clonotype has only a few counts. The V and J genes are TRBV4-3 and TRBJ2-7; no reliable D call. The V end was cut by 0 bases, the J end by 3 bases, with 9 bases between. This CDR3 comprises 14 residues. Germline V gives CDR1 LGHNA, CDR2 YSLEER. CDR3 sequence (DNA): TGCGCCAGCAGCCAAGAGGTCCAATTCTACGAGCAGTACTTC. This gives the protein CASSQEVQFYEQYF.

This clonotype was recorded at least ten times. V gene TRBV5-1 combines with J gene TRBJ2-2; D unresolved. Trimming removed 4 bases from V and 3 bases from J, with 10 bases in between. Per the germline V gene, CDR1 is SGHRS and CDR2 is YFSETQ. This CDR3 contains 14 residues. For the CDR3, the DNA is TGCGCCAGCAGCCCCGGGTCCTACACCGGGGAGCTGTTTTTT. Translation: CASSPGSYTGELFF.

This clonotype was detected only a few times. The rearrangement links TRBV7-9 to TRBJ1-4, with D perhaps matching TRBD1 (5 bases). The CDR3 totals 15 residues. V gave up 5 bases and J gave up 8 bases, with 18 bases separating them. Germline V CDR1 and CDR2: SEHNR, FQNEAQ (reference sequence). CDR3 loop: CASSPGTVKKEKLFF. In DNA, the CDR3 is TGTGCCAGCAGCCCCGGGACGGTCAAAAAGGAAAAACTGTTTTTT.

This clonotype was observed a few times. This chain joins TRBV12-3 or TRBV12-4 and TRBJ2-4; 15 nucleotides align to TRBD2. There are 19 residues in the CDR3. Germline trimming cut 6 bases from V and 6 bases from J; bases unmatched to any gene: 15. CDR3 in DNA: TGTGCCAGCAGCTCGGGGACTAGCGGGGGGCCGGGGGACCCAAACATTCAGTACTTC. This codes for CASSSGTSGGPGDPNIQYF.

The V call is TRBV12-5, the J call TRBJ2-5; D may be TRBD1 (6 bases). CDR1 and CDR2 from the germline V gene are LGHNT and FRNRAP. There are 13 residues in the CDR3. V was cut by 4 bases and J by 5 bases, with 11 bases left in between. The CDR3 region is CASGSFQGETQYF. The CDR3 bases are TGTGCTAGTGGTTCGTTTCAGGGGGAGACCCAGTACTTC.

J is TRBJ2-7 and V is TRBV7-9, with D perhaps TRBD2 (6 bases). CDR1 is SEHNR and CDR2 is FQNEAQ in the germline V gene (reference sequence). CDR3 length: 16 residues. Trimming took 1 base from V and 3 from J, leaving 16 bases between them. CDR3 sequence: CASSLDSGRGGYEQYF. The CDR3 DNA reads TGTGCCAGCAGCTTAGATTCGGGACGGGGAGGCTACGAGCAGTACTTC.

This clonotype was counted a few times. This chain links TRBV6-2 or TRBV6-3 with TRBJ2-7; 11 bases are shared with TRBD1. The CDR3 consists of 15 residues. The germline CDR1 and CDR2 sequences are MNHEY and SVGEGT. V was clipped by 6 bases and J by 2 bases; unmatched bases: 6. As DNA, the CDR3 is TGTGCCAGCAGAATCGGACAGGGGGCCACCTACGAGCAGTACTTC. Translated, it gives CASRIGQGATYEQYF.

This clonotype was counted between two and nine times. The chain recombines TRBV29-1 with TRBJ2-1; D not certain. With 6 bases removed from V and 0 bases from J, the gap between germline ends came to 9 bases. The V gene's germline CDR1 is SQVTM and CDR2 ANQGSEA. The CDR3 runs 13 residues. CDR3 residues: CSVGVSSYNEQFF. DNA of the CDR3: TGCAGCGTGGGCGTGAGCTCCTACAATGAGCAGTTCTTC.

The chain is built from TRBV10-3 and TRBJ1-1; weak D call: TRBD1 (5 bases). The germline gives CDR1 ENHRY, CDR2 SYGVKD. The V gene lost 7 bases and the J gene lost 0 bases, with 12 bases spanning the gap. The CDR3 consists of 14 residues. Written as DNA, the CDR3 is TGTGCCATCAACGAAGGGGTGGTGAACACTGAAGCTTTCTTT. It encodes CAINEGVVNTEAFF.

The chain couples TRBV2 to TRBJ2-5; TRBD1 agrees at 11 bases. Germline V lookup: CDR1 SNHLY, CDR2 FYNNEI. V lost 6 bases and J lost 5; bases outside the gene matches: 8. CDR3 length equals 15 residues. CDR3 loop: CASSPGQGVGETQYF. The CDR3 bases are TGTGCCAGCAGCCCGGGACAGGGGGTTGGCGAGACCCAGTACTTC.

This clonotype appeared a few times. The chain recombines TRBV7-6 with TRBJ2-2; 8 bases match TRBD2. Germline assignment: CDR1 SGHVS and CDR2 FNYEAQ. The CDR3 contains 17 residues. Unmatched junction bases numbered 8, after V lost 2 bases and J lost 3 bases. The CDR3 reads CASSLYSGGAHTGELFF. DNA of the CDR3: TGTGCCAGCAGCTTATACTCGGGGGGGGCCCACACCGGGGAGCTGTTTTTT.

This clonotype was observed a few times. CDR3 protein: CASSLKTVPGANVLTF. CDR3 in DNA: TGTGCCAGCAGCCTTAAGACGGTTCCTGGGGCCAACGTCCTGACTTTC. V usage is TRBV7-2 and J usage is TRBJ2-6, with D unresolved. Germline CDR1 and CDR2: SGHTA and FQGNSA. CDR3 length: 16 residues. V was clipped by 5 bases and J by 2 bases, with 13 bases between them. The variable domain in full, with the rest retrieved from reference TRBV7-2 and TRBJ2-6, is GAGVSQSPSNKVTEKGKDVELRCDPISGHTALYWYRQSLGQGLEFLIYFQGNSAPDKSGLPSDRFSAERTGGSVSTLTIQRTQQEDSAVYLCASSLKTVPGANVLTFGAGSRLTVL.

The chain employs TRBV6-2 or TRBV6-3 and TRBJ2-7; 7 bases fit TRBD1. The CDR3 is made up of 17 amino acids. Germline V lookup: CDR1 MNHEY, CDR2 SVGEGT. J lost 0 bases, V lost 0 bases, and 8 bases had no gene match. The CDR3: CASSYSWGQTPSYEQYF. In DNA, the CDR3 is TGTGCCAGCAGTTACTCGTGGGGACAGACCCCCTCCTACGAGCAGTACTTC.